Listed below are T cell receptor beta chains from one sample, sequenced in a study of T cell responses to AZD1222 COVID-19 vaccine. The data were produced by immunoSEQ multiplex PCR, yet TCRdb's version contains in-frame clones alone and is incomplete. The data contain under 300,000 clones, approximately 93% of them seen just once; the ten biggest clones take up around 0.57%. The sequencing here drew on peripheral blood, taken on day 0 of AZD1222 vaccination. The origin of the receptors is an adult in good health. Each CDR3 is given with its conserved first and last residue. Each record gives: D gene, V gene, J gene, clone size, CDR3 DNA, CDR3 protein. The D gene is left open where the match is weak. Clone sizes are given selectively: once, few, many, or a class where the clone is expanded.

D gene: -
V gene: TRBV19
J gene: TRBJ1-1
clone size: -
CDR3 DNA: TGTGCCAGTAGTATATCACCCTCCATGAACACTGAAGCTTTCTTT
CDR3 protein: CASSISPSMNTEAFF

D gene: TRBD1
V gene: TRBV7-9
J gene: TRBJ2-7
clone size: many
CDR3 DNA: TGTGCCAGCAGCTATCCGACAGGGGCCCTCTACGAGCAGTACTTC
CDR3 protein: CASSYPTGALYEQYF

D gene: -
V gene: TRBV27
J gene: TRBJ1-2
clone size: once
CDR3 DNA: TGTGCCAGCAGTCACCGGGACCACCGAGGCTACACCTTC
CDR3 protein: CASSHRDHRGYTF

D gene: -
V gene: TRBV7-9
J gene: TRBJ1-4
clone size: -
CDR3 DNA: TGTGCCAGCAGTTTCTCAGGGGCAAAACTGTTTTTT
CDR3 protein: CASSFSGAKLFF

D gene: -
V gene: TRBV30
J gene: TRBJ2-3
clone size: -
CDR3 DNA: TGTGCCTGGGACGGATCGGGAGATACGCAGTATTTT
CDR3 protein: CAWDGSGDTQYF

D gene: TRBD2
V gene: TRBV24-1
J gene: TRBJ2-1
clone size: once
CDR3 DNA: TGTGCCACCAGTGAGAAGAGGACTAGCGGGAGCATGAAGAGCAATGAGCAGTTCTTC
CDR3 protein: CATSEKRTSGSMKSNEQFF

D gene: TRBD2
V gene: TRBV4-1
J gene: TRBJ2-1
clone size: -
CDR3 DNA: TGCGCCAGCAGCCTCGGGACTAGTACATACAATGAGCAGTTCTTC
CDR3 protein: CASSLGTSTYNEQFF

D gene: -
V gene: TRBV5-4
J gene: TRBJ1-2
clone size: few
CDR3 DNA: TGTGCCAGCACCTCGGTGGGAACTAAAGGCTACACCTTC
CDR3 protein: CASTSVGTKGYTF

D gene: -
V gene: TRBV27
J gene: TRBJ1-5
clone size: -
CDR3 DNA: TGTGCCAGCAGTCCCCGGGGGGCGCTTCAAAAGACTACCAATCAGCCCCAGCATTTT
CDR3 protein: CASSPRGALQKTTNQPQHF

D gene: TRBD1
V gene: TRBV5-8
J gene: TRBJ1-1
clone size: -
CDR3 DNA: TGTGCCAGCAGCCTGCTTGGTGCCCCAGGGGGCCTCACTGAAGCTTTCTTT
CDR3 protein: CASSLLGAPGGLTEAFF

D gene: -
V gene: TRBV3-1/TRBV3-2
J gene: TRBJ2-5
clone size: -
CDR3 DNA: TGTGCCAGCAGCCAAGATATGGCTCACCCGGAGCCCCAGTACTTC
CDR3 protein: CASSQDMAHPEPQYF

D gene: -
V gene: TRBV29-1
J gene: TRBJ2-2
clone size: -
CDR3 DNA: TGCAGCGTTCAGCACACCGGGGAGCTGTTTTTT
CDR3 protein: CSVQHTGELFF

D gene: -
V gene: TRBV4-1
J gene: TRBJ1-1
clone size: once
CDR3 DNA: TGCGCCAGCAGCCAAGTTGGGCGGGGAACTTGGTTTGAAGCTTTCTTT
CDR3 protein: CASSQVGRGTWFEAFF

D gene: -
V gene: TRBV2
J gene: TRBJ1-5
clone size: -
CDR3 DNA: TGTGCCAGCAGTGCTCCCCAAAATCAGCCCCAGCATTTT
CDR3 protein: CASSAPQNQPQHF

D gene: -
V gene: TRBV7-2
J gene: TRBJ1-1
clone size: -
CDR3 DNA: TGTGCCAGCAGCTCCCAAGACAGGCTGGACACTGAAGCTTTCTTT
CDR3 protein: CASSSQDRLDTEAFF

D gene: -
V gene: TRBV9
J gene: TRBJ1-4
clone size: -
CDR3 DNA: TGTGCCAGCAGCCCAAGACACGCACTTTTACTGAATGAAAAACTGTTTTTT
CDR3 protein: CASSPRHALLLNEKLFF

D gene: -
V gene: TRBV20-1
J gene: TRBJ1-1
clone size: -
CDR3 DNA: TGCAGTGCTAGACTTAACACTGAAGCTTTCTTT
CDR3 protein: CSARLNTEAFF

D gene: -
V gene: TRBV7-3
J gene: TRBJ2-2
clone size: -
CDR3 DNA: TGTGCCAGCACTTTAAAGGCAGGGAGCACCGGGGAGCTGTTTTTT
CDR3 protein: CASTLKAGSTGELFF

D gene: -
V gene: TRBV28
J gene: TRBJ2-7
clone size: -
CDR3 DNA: TGTGCCAGCGAAGGGAGCTCCTACGAGCAGTACTTC
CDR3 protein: CASEGSSYEQYF

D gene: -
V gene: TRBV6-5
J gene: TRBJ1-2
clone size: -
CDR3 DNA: TGTGCCAGCACCCTAGGCTTCGACCCTCTCTATGGCTACACCTTC
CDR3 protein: CASTLGFDPLYGYTF

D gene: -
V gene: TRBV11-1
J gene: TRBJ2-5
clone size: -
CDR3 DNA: TGTGCCAGCGCCCCGGCGATCCGGGAGACCCAGTACTTC
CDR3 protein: CASAPAIRETQYF

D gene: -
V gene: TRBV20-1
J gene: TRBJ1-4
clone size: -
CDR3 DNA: TGCAGTGCTACTGTTAATGAAAAACTGTTTTTT
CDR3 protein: CSATVNEKLFF

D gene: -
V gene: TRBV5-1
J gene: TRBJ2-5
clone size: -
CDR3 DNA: TGCGCCAGCAGCTCGACTAGTACGGAGACCCAGTACTTC
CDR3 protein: CASSSTSTETQYF

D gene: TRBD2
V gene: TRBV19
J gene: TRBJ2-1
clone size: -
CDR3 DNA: TGTGCCAGTAGTGGGCGGGGGGGTGAGCAGTTCTTC
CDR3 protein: CASSGRGGEQFF

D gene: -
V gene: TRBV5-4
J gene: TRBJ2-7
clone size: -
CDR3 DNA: TGTGCCAGCAGCTTGGGGGGGGGACAAAGCTCCTACGAGCAGTACTTC
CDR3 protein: CASSLGGGQSSYEQYF

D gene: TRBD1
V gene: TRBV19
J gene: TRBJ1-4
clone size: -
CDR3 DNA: TGTGCCAGTAGACGACAGGGGACCGCAACTAATGAAAAACTGTTTTTT
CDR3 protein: CASRRQGTATNEKLFF

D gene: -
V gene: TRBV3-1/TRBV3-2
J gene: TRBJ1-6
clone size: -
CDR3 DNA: TGTGCCAGCAGCCAATCCGCCGGGACCGGGCATTCACCCCTCCACTTT
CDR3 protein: CASSQSAGTGHSPLHF

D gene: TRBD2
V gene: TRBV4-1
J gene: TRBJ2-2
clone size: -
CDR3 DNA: TGCGCCAGCAGCCAAGATACCCAGCGGGGGCCCGGGGAGCTGTTTTTT
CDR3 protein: CASSQDTQRGPGELFF

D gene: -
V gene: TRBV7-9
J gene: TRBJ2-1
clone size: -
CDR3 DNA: TGTGCCAGCAGCTCCCTCCTGTCGAGTGACATAGGGACTGAGCAGTTCTTC
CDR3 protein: CASSSLLSSDIGTEQFF

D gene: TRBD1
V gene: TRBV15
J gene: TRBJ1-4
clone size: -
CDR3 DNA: TGTGCCACCAGCGGCAGGGGGCCTAATGAAAAACTGTTTTTT
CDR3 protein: CATSGRGPNEKLFF

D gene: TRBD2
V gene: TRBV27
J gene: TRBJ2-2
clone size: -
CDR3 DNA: TGTGCCAGCAGGGCTAGCGGGATTAGCACCGGGGAGCTGTTTTTT
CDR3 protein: CASRASGISTGELFF